This T cell receptor beta chain was recorded in a study of cytomegalovirus exposure and HLA in healthy donors. Findings of the study overall: The majority of CMV-associated TCR beta chains were reported as apparently HLA-restricted in a later analysis. Reportedly, HLA-A and HLA-B alleles of most subjects were accurately predicted from TCR beta. The classifier reportedly diagnosed cytomegalovirus status with high specificity and sensitivity. A few CMV-associated chains were confirmed in vitro to be specific for CMV antigens.

On this clone itself: What it binds is unknown. The sample holds other DNA sequences that translate to the same CDR3.

Germline lookup yields CDR1 GTSNPN and CDR2 SVGIG (reference sequence). The ends lost 8 bases at V and 4 bases at J; junction bases unmatched: 5. The CDR3 contains 12 residues. PCR was performed using 60 Vbeta and 13 Jbeta primers. The table came from immunoSEQ multiplex PCR; TCRdb's copy has only in-frame clones and leaves some out. There are around 75,000 clones in the sample; approximately 78% occur only once, and under 4% lies in the top ten. The chain is built from TRBV30 and TRBJ1-1; 9 nucleotides match TRBD1. The sequencing sample was made of PBMCs. The TCR was taken from a middle-aged man in good health and CMV-seronegative. Written as DNA, the CDR3 is TGTGCCCTGGACAGGGGAGGCACTGAAGCTTTCTTT. Its translation: CALDRGGTEAFF.